Below, 28 T cell receptor beta chains from the same sample are listed, as sequenced in a study of blood T cell repertoires in COVID-19. Some clones are missing from TCRdb's copy, which holds only in-frame ones; the method was immunoSEQ multiplex PCR. The sample includes more than 300,000 clones, around 88% seen only once; the top ten take 1.5% to 2%. Input material: peripheral blood. These receptors were taken from a woman aged 45-65 years with acute or convalescent COVID-19.

This clone was found once. CDR3: CASSPLGSSYEQYF. The CDR3 DNA reads as TGTGCCAGCTCACCTCTTGGCAGCTCCTACGAGCAGTACTTC. V gene TRBV18 combines with J gene TRBJ2-7; no reliable D call. Trimming removed 3 bases from V and 0 bases from J, with 9 bases in between. The CDR3 runs 14 residues. The V gene's germline CDR1 is KGHSH and CDR2 LQKENI.

The CDR3 protein is CASSFGETQYF. CDR3 coding DNA: TGTGCCAGCAGTTTCGGGGAGACCCAGTACTTC. The rearrangement uses TRBV12-3 or TRBV12-4 and TRBJ2-5; D unclear. The CDR3 is 11 amino acids. The V end was cut by 3 bases, the J end by 5 bases, with 4 bases between.

The V call is TRBV7-3, the J call TRBJ1-2; 12 bases map to TRBD1. CDR3 length equals 16 residues. CDR1 is SGHTA and CDR2 is FQGTGA in the germline V gene. The V gene end was trimmed by 0 bases and the J gene end by 6 bases; junction bases not matched to a gene: 5. This CDR3 reads CASSLTGGTGGNGYTF. For the CDR3, the DNA is TGTGCCAGCAGCTTAACGGGCGGGACAGGGGGCAATGGCTACACCTTC.

V and J are TRBV19 and TRBJ2-5, with TRBD1 as a possible D gene (6 bases). The CDR3 covers 15 residues. Trimming took off 9 bases at V and 0 bases at J, with 17 bases between the two ends. Looked up from germline, CDR1 is LNHDA and CDR2 is SQIVND (reference sequence). The CDR3 DNA reads as TGTGCCAGCAGACCTGGGGGCAGCTACCAAGAGACCCAGTACTTC. Amino acids: CASRPGGSYQETQYF. The full variable domain, rest sourced from reference TRBV19 and TRBJ2-5, is DGGITQSPKYLFRKEGQNVTLSCEQNLNHDAMYWYRQDPGQGLRLIYYSQIVNDFQKGDIAEGYSVSREKKESFPLTVTSAQKNPTAFYLCASRPGGSYQETQYFGPGTRLLVL.

This clone was detected ten times or more. The chain links TRBV28 to TRBJ2-7; 7 bases agree with TRBD2. Germline trimming cut 1 base from V and 4 bases from J; bases unmatched to any gene: 10. The CDR3 totals 16 residues. The germline gives CDR1 MDHEN, CDR2 SYDVKM. CDR3 protein: CASSLLVLAASYEQYF. CDR3 sequence (DNA): TGTGCCAGCAGTTTATTAGTCCTAGCGGCATCTTACGAGCAGTACTTC. Based on the CDR3 plus reference TRBV28 and TRBJ2-7, the full variable domain is DVKVTQSSRYLVKRTGEKVFLECVQDMDHENMFWYRQDPGLGLRLIYFSYDVKMKEKGDIPEGYSVSREKKERFSLILESASTNQTSMYLCASSLLVLAASYEQYFGPGTRLTVT.

This clone has only one observation. V gene TRBV5-1 combines with J gene TRBJ1-1, with a weak D call TRBD1 (5 bases). CDR1 is SGHRS, CDR2 YFSETQ, per germline. The CDR3 totals 14 residues. V shed 5 bases and J shed 1 base, with 12 bases lying between them. CDR3 in amino acids: CASRPRQPNTEAFF. The CDR3 DNA sequence: TGCGCCAGCAGACCAAGACAGCCGAACACTGAAGCTTTCTTT.

The J gene is TRBJ2-1, the V gene TRBV7-3, with 10 bases lining up with TRBD2. Germline loops: CDR1 SGHTA, CDR2 FQGTGA. The CDR3 is 15 residues long. With V trimmed by 2 bases and J by 7 bases, 5 bases remained unmatched. The DNA for the CDR3 is TGTGCCAGCAGCTTAGAACTAGCGGGAATGAATGAGCAGTTCTTC. Its translation is CASSLELAGMNEQFF. The full variable domain, in which reference TRBV7-3 and TRBJ2-1 provide the parts outside the CDR3, is GAGVSQTPSNKVTEKGKYVELRCDPISGHTALYWYRQSLGQGPEFLIYFQGTGAADDSGLPNDRFFAVRPEGSVSTLKIQRTERGDSAVYLCASSLELAGMNEQFFGPGTRLTVL.

The chain joins TRBV10-3 to TRBJ1-1; no firm D call. The germline V gene has CDR1 ENHRY and CDR2 SYGVKD. Between the trimmed V and J ends, which lost 7 bases and 1 base, there was a span of 10 bases. CDR3 length equals 13 residues. The CDR3 sequence: CAITIDRNTEAFF. In DNA, the CDR3 is TGTGCCATCACTATAGATAGGAACACTGAAGCTTTCTTT.

The genes are TRBV5-1 and TRBJ2-1; D not resolved. Germline CDR1 SGHRS, CDR2 YFSETQ. CDR3 length: 15 residues. The ends were cut back, 4 bases at V and 0 bases at J, with 11 bases in the middle. This CDR3 is CASSPEQSSYNEQFF. DNA of the CDR3: TGCGCCAGCAGCCCGGAGCAGAGCTCCTACAATGAGCAGTTCTTC.

The CDR3 DNA reads as TGTGCCAGCAGCCCAGCGGGAAGAGAGACCCAGTACTTC. Amino acid sequence: CASSPAGRETQYF. The chain couples TRBV7-3 to TRBJ2-5, with 7 bases lining up with TRBD2. This CDR3 comprises 13 residues. The germline CDR1 and CDR2 sequences are SGHTA and FQGTGA. The junction had 4 bases not matched to a gene; V was cut back by 5 bases and J by 4 bases.

V gene TRBV19 combines with J gene TRBJ2-1, with 7 bases fitting TRBD2. The CDR3 has 14 amino acids. Germline CDR1 is LNHDA and CDR2 is SQIVND (reference sequence). The CDR3 here is CALQRAGEKCEQFF. The DNA for the CDR3 is TGTGCACTCCAGCGGGCGGGAGAGAAATGTGAGCAGTTCTTC. Complete variable domain (other parts from reference TRBV19 and TRBJ2-1): DGGITQSPKYLFRKEGQNVTLSCEQNLNHDAMYWYRQDPGQGLRLIYYSQIVNDFQKGDIAEGYSVSREKKESFPLTVTSAQKNPTAFYLCALQRAGEKCEQFFGPGTRLTVL.

The CDR3 loop is CASLTGTEGDQPQHF. CDR3 coding DNA: TGTGCCAGCCTGACCGGGACAGAAGGGGATCAGCCCCAGCATTTT. The J gene is TRBJ1-5, the V gene TRBV19; 7 bases fit TRBD1. The CDR3 loop spans 15 amino acids. Germline loops: CDR1 LNHDA, CDR2 SQIVND (reference sequence). J gave up 5 bases and V 9 bases, and 13 bases lay outside the gene matches.

V gene TRBV14 combines with J gene TRBJ2-7; 12 bases fit TRBD1. The germline CDR1 and CDR2 sequences are SGHDN and FVKESK. The CDR3 length is 15 residues. Trimming took 4 bases from V and 6 from J; bases not matched to a gene: 7. For the CDR3, the DNA is TGTGCCAGCAGCCGCGCCGGGACAGGGGGCGGCGAGCAGTACTTC. Its protein product is CASSRAGTGGGEQYF.

J is TRBJ2-3 and V is TRBV6-5, with TRBD1 matching over 11 bases. V trimming: 6 bases; J trimming: 3 bases; junction bases outside the gene matches: 2. Germline V lookup: CDR1 MNHEY, CDR2 SVGAGI. The CDR3 consists of 14 residues. The CDR3 protein is CASRRDRGTDTQYF. CDR3 nucleotides: TGTGCCAGCAGACGGGACAGGGGGACAGATACGCAGTATTTT.

V and J are TRBV29-1 and TRBJ2-2, with 7 bases fitting TRBD1. Germline V CDR1 and CDR2: SQVTM, ANQGSEA. The V and J ends lost 6 bases and 1 base, in that order; junction bases with no gene match: 14. The CDR3 is 17 residues long. Written as DNA, the CDR3 is TGCAGCGTCGAAAAAACAGGGGACCCTTGGAACACCGGGGAGCTGTTTTTT. Translation: CSVEKTGDPWNTGELFF.

CDR3 amino acids: CSVEGTPSYNEQFF. The CDR3 nucleotides are TGCAGCGTTGAGGGGACACCCTCCTACAATGAGCAGTTCTTC. This chain joins TRBV29-1 and TRBJ2-1; D possibly corresponds to TRBD1 (6 bases). This CDR3 spans 14 amino acids. Trimming stripped 3 bases from V and 0 bases from J, with 9 bases between. Germline assignment: CDR1 SQVTM and CDR2 ANQGSEA.

The gene calls are TRBV7-3 and TRBJ2-3; possibly TRBD2 for D (6 bases). V gave up 5 bases and J gave up 0 bases, with 12 bases separating them. The CDR3 length is 15 residues. CDR1 is SGHTA and CDR2 is FQGTGA in the germline V gene. The CDR3 sequence: CASSQSGRSTDTQYF. The CDR3 DNA is TGTGCCAGCAGCCAAAGCGGGCGTAGCACAGATACGCAGTATTTT.

The chain joins TRBV7-2 to TRBJ1-4; D possibly corresponds to TRBD1 (5 bases). V was cut by 1 base and J by 4 bases, with 13 bases left in between. CDR1 is SGHTA, CDR2 FQGNSA, per germline. This CDR3 has 16 amino acids. The CDR3 region has the DNA TGTGCCAGCAGCTTAGGCCGGGGCGGGGATAATGAAAAACTGTTTTTT. Encoded protein: CASSLGRGGDNEKLFF.

The V and J genes are TRBV4-2 and TRBJ2-1, with D possibly TRBD1 on 6 matching bases. This CDR3 is 14 amino acids long. Germline V lookup: CDR1 LGHNA, CDR2 YNFKEQ. V gave up 4 bases and J gave up 7 bases, with 14 bases separating them. The CDR3 is CASSPQGRSNEQFF. DNA of the CDR3: TGTGCCAGCAGCCCACAGGGACGGTCGAATGAGCAGTTCTTC.

This chain links TRBV7-7 with TRBJ2-3, with 10 bases that match TRBD2. The CDR3 is 18 residues long. Germline CDR1 reads SSHAT; CDR2 reads FNYEAQ (reference sequence). V lost 2 bases and J lost 1; bases outside the gene matches: 9. CDR3 in amino acids: CASSLRPTLAGGTDTQYF. The CDR3, as DNA: TGTGCCAGCAGCTTAAGGCCGACCCTAGCGGGAGGCACAGATACGCAGTATTTT.

The chain recombines TRBV24-1 with TRBJ2-3; D remains ambiguous. V was pared by 1 base and J by 0 bases, with 7 bases between. The CDR3 is made up of 15 amino acids. Looked up from germline, CDR1 is KGHDR and CDR2 is SFDVKD. CDR3 region: CATSDFAVSTDTQYF. Here the CDR3 DNA reads TGTGCCACCAGTGATTTCGCAGTGAGCACAGATACGCAGTATTTT.

This chain connects TRBV5-5 to TRBJ1-1; 8 positions agree with TRBD1. Germline-derived CDR1 and CDR2 are SGHKS and YYEKEE (reference sequence). Germline trimming cut 4 bases from V and 1 base from J; bases unmatched to any gene: 6. The CDR3 spans 15 residues. The CDR3 DNA sequence: TGTGCCAGCAGCGTTCTGACAGGGGCGAACACTGAAGCTTTCTTT. It codes for CASSVLTGANTEAFF.

This chain links TRBV9 with TRBJ2-2; D is perhaps TRBD1 (5 bases). In germline, CDR1 is SGDLS, CDR2 YYNGEE. Trimming removed 10 bases at V and 3 bases at J, with 25 bases between. The CDR3 extends over 17 amino acids. The CDR3 region is CASTPAWGRGHTGELFF. The CDR3 DNA reads TGTGCCTCGACCCCGGCTTGGGGAAGGGGTCACACCGGGGAGCTGTTTTTT. The full variable domain, with the rest looked up from reference TRBV9 and TRBJ2-2, is DSGVTQTPKHLITATGQRVTLRCSPRSGDLSVYWYQQSLDQGLQFLIQYYNGEERAKGNILERFSAQQFPDLHSELNLSSLELGDSALYFCASTPAWGRGHTGELFFGEGSRLTVL.

CDR3 sequence: CATSRDLVEKLAGAPREQYF. The CDR3 nucleotides are TGTGCCACCAGCAGAGATCTGGTCGAGAAACTAGCGGGAGCTCCTCGCGAGCAGTACTTC. The rearrangement uses TRBV15 and TRBJ2-7; TRBD2 agrees at 11 bases. Germline CDR1 reads LNHNV; CDR2 reads YYDKDF (reference sequence). Germline trimming cut 0 bases from V and 6 bases from J; bases unmatched to any gene: 19. The CDR3 sequence is 20 residues long.

The chain combines TRBV19 with TRBJ2-1; TRBD2 agrees at 13 bases. V dropped 2 bases and J dropped 7; count of bases not matched to a gene: 11. Germline-derived CDR1 and CDR2 are LNHDA and SQIVND (reference sequence). This CDR3 has 18 residues. CDR3 region: CASSIRGSQTSGRNEQFF. The CDR3 DNA sequence: TGTGCCAGTAGTATACGGGGCAGTCAGACTAGCGGGAGGAATGAGCAGTTCTTC.

The chain combines TRBV7-9 with TRBJ1-4; the match to TRBD1 covers 10 bases. The CDR3 length is 17 residues. Germline values: CDR1 SEHNR, CDR2 FQNEAQ (reference sequence). The J segment lost 7 bases and the V segment lost 4 bases, leaving 12 bases of the junction unmatched. As DNA, the CDR3 is TGTGCCAGCAGCTCTAGTAACTGGGGGACAGGGGTTGAAAAACTGTTTTTT. Encoded protein: CASSSSNWGTGVEKLFF.

V usage is TRBV5-1 and J usage is TRBJ1-5; 8 bases align to TRBD1. Germline V gene lookup returns CDR1 SGHRS and CDR2 YFSETQ. The ends lost 0 bases at V and 9 bases at J; junction bases unmatched: 2. This CDR3 is built from 13 residues. CDR3 residues: CASSLGQGLPQHF. Here the CDR3 DNA reads TGCGCCAGCAGCTTGGGACAGGGGTTGCCCCAGCATTTT.

The chain recombines TRBV10-3 with TRBJ2-7, with a possible D match to TRBD1 (5 bases). The ends were cut back, 11 bases at V and 7 bases at J, with 21 bases in the middle. The V gene's germline CDR1 is ENHRY and CDR2 SYGVKD. This CDR3 region has 13 residues. CDR3 bases: TGTGCCTCCACCCAGGGCCTATCGGATGAGCAGTACTTC. Translated: CASTQGLSDEQYF.